The rows below give T cell receptor beta chains drawn from one sample of a study of CD8+CD57+ T cells in acquired aplastic anemia. From the reads, TCRdb called clonotypes with MiXCR, one entry per CDR3 protein. The table shows approximately 160,000 distinct CDR3 sequences, with roughly 48% occurring only once. The sample comprised sorted CD4+, CD8+, or CD8+CD57+ T cells (not recorded which) from PBMCs. The receptors here all came from a human donor in good health. The CDR3 runs from the conserved cysteine through the conserved F or W. The D gene is left open where the match is weak. A row's size may be missing; if present it is once, few, many or a size class.

CDR3aa: CASRPKGLANNEQFF
CDR3nt: TGTGCCAGTAGGCCTAAGGGACTAGCCAACAATGAGCAGTTCTTC
j_gene: TRBJ2-1
v_gene: TRBV19
len: 15
d_gene: TRBD2
abundance: few

CDR3aa: CASSTGLAGGGNEQFF
CDR3nt: TGCGCCAGCAGCACCGGACTAGCGGGAGGCGGGAATGAGCAGTTCTTC
j_gene: TRBJ2-1
v_gene: TRBV5-1
len: 16
d_gene: TRBD2
abundance: NA

CDR3aa: CASSLQPDTQYF
CDR3nt: TGTGCCAGCAGCTTACAACCAGATACGCAGTATTTT
j_gene: TRBJ2-3
v_gene: TRBV11-1
len: 12
d_gene: NA
abundance: NA

CDR3aa: CSARSTQYF
CDR3nt: TGCAGTGCTAGATCGACCCAGTACTTC
j_gene: TRBJ2-5
v_gene: TRBV20-1
len: 9
d_gene: NA
abundance: NA

CDR3aa: CAISESGAGLGEKLFF
CDR3nt: TGTGCCATCAGTGAGTCTGGGGCCGGGCTTGGTGAAAAACTGTTTTTT
j_gene: TRBJ1-4
v_gene: TRBV10-3
len: 16
d_gene: NA
abundance: many

CDR3aa: CASSIIGGTEAFF
CDR3nt: TGCGCCAGCAGTATTATAGGGGGAACTGAAGCTTTCTTT
j_gene: TRBJ1-1
v_gene: TRBV4-3
len: 13
d_gene: NA
abundance: many

CDR3aa: CASSKSTSGGSPYEQYF
CDR3nt: TGTGCCAGCAGTAAATCTACTAGCGGGGGGTCACCCTACGAGCAGTACTTC
j_gene: TRBJ2-7
v_gene: TRBV2
len: 17
d_gene: TRBD2
abundance: many

CDR3aa: CASSGRWQFF
CDR3nt: TGTGCCAGCAGTGGTAGGTGGCAGTTCTTC
j_gene: TRBJ2-1
v_gene: TRBV25-1
len: 10
d_gene: NA
abundance: once

CDR3aa: CASSLGQAPEQYF
CDR3nt: TGCGCCAGCAGCTTGGGACAGGCGCCCGAGCAGTACTTC
j_gene: TRBJ2-7
v_gene: TRBV5-1
len: 13
d_gene: NA
abundance: NA

CDR3aa: CASSSSLGSGQYF
CDR3nt: TGTGCCAGCAGCTCCTCCTTGGGTTCAGGGCAGTACTTC
j_gene: TRBJ2-7
v_gene: TRBV7-9
len: 13
d_gene: NA
abundance: many

CDR3aa: CASSVAGDRGGTEAFF
CDR3nt: TGTGCCAGCAGCGTAGCTGGGGACAGGGGTGGCACTGAAGCTTTCTTT
j_gene: TRBJ1-1
v_gene: TRBV9
len: 16
d_gene: TRBD1
abundance: NA

CDR3aa: CARIGRETEEVYEQYF
CDR3nt: TGTGCCAGAATAGGAAGGGAAACGGAGGAGGTCTACGAGCAGTACTTC
j_gene: TRBJ2-7
v_gene: TRBV19
len: 16
d_gene: NA
abundance: NA

CDR3aa: CASSDTAGLLRTGELFF
CDR3nt: TGTGCCAGCAGTGATACGGCAGGGCTTTTAAGGACCGGGGAGCTGTTTTTT
j_gene: TRBJ2-2
v_gene: TRBV6-1
len: 17
d_gene: NA
abundance: few

CDR3aa: CASSQDFAGLAGNEQFF
CDR3nt: TGTGCCAGCAGCCAAGATTTCGCGGGACTAGCGGGGAATGAGCAGTTCTTC
j_gene: TRBJ2-1
v_gene: TRBV4-2
len: 17
d_gene: TRBD2
abundance: many

CDR3aa: CASSVGPSRDLRDEQYF
CDR3nt: TGTGCCAGCAGCGTAGGACCTTCTAGGGACCTTAGGGACGAGCAGTACTTC
j_gene: TRBJ2-7
v_gene: TRBV9
len: 17
d_gene: NA
abundance: many

CDR3aa: CAIDDRAGNSPLHF
CDR3nt: TGTGCCATAGACGACAGGGCAGGGAATTCACCCCTCCACTTT
j_gene: TRBJ1-6
v_gene: TRBV10-3
len: 14
d_gene: TRBD1
abundance: medium-sized

CDR3aa: CSVAQGFNQPQHF
CDR3nt: TGCAGCGTTGCACAGGGTTTTAATCAGCCCCAGCATTTT
j_gene: TRBJ1-5
v_gene: TRBV29-1
len: 13
d_gene: NA
abundance: NA

CDR3aa: CASRTDIAFSYEQYF
CDR3nt: TGTGCCAGCAGGACAGACATAGCTTTCTCCTACGAGCAGTACTTC
j_gene: TRBJ2-7
v_gene: TRBV2
len: 15
d_gene: NA
abundance: many

CDR3aa: CSAADQGETQYF
CDR3nt: TGCAGTGCTGCGGACCAGGGGGAGACCCAGTACTTC
j_gene: TRBJ2-5
v_gene: TRBV20-1
len: 12
d_gene: NA
abundance: few

CDR3aa: CAISEGGQAIFGTQYF
CDR3nt: TGTGCCATCAGTGAGGGGGGACAAGCGATATTTGGGACCCAGTACTTC
j_gene: TRBJ2-5
v_gene: TRBV10-3
len: 16
d_gene: NA
abundance: NA

CDR3aa: CASSYTRQVAFSYEQYF
CDR3nt: TGTGCCAGCAGTTACACCCGACAGGTAGCCTTCTCCTACGAGCAGTACTTC
j_gene: TRBJ2-7
v_gene: TRBV6-5
len: 17
d_gene: NA
abundance: many

CDR3aa: CASSEGGAGANVLTF
CDR3nt: TGTGCCAGCAGTGAGGGGGGAGCTGGGGCCAACGTCCTGACTTTC
j_gene: TRBJ2-6
v_gene: TRBV9
len: 15
d_gene: NA
abundance: NA

CDR3aa: CASWGDSYNEQFF
CDR3nt: TGTGCCAGCTGGGGCGATTCCTACAATGAGCAGTTCTTC
j_gene: TRBJ2-1
v_gene: TRBV2
len: 13
d_gene: NA
abundance: many

CDR3aa: CASSVEPAGTNTEAFF
CDR3nt: TGTGCCAGCAGCGTAGAACCGGCAGGGACGAACACTGAAGCTTTCTTT
j_gene: TRBJ1-1
v_gene: TRBV12-3/TRBV12-4
len: 16
d_gene: NA
abundance: NA

CDR3aa: CSARDGRSVNSPLHF
CDR3nt: TGCAGTGCTAGAGATGGTCGGAGTGTAAATTCACCCCTCCACTTT
j_gene: TRBJ1-6
v_gene: TRBV20-1
len: 15
d_gene: NA
abundance: many

CDR3aa: CASSELRKTGELFF
CDR3nt: TGTGCCAGCAGTGAATTGCGAAAAACCGGGGAGCTGTTTTTT
j_gene: TRBJ2-2
v_gene: TRBV2
len: 14
d_gene: NA
abundance: NA

CDR3aa: CAWTPGTEAEAFF
CDR3nt: TGTGCCTGGACCCCTGGGACAGAGGCTGAAGCTTTCTTT
j_gene: TRBJ1-1
v_gene: TRBV30
len: 13
d_gene: TRBD1
abundance: NA

CDR3aa: CSGRSASSYEQYF
CDR3nt: TGCAGTGGTCGTTCTGCGAGCTCCTACGAGCAGTACTTC
j_gene: TRBJ2-7
v_gene: TRBV20-1
len: 13
d_gene: NA
abundance: many

CDR3aa: CASSPTSGLQFF
CDR3nt: TGTGCCAGCAGCCCGACTAGCGGCTTGCAGTTCTTC
j_gene: TRBJ2-1
v_gene: TRBV7-2
len: 12
d_gene: TRBD2
abundance: many

CDR3aa: CASAPPGGRNYEQYF
CDR3nt: TGTGCTAGTGCCCCGCCTGGGGGACGCAACTACGAGCAGTACTTC
j_gene: TRBJ2-7
v_gene: TRBV12-5
len: 15
d_gene: NA
abundance: many

CDR3aa: CASRSGQFDYNQPQHF
CDR3nt: TGTGCCAGCAGGTCGGGACAGTTCGACTATAATCAGCCCCAGCATTTT
j_gene: TRBJ1-5
v_gene: TRBV6-1
len: 16
d_gene: TRBD1
abundance: many

CDR3aa: CASSPGRYNEQFF
CDR3nt: TGTGCCAGTAGTCCGGGACGGTACAATGAGCAGTTCTTC
j_gene: TRBJ2-1
v_gene: TRBV19
len: 13
d_gene: NA
abundance: many

CDR3aa: CASSLGTGFTDTQYF
CDR3nt: TGTGCCAGCAGCTTAGGGACAGGGTTTACAGATACGCAGTATTTT
j_gene: TRBJ2-3
v_gene: TRBV11-2
len: 15
d_gene: TRBD1
abundance: many

CDR3aa: CASSTLRASGESYEQYF
CDR3nt: TGTGCCAGCAGTACCCTCCGGGCTAGCGGGGAGTCCTACGAGCAGTACTTC
j_gene: TRBJ2-7
v_gene: TRBV6-1
len: 17
d_gene: TRBD2
abundance: many

CDR3aa: CASSQVGVRRREQFF
CDR3nt: TGTGCCAGCAGCCAAGTCGGGGTCCGTCGTCGTGAGCAGTTCTTC
j_gene: TRBJ2-1
v_gene: TRBV3-1
len: 15
d_gene: NA
abundance: NA

CDR3aa: CASSLWDYGYTF
CDR3nt: TGTGCCAGCAGTTTATGGGATTATGGCTACACCTTC
j_gene: TRBJ1-2
v_gene: TRBV28
len: 12
d_gene: NA
abundance: NA

CDR3aa: CASSVRWGEQFF
CDR3nt: TGTGCCAGCAGCGTCCGTTGGGGGGAGCAGTTCTTC
j_gene: TRBJ2-1
v_gene: TRBV9
len: 12
d_gene: NA
abundance: NA

CDR3aa: CASSSSQDSEAFF
CDR3nt: TGTGCCAGCAGCTCCTCTCAAGACAGTGAAGCTTTCTTT
j_gene: TRBJ1-1
v_gene: TRBV7-9
len: 13
d_gene: NA
abundance: once

CDR3aa: CASSYSGKVHTF
CDR3nt: TGTGCCAGCAGTTACTCTGGGAAAGTACACACCTTC
j_gene: TRBJ1-2
v_gene: TRBV6-5
len: 12
d_gene: NA
abundance: many

CDR3aa: CASSLAGEGVGTDTQYF
CDR3nt: TGTGCCAGCAGCTTAGCCGGGGAGGGGGTGGGCACAGATACGCAGTATTTT
j_gene: TRBJ2-3
v_gene: TRBV7-2
len: 17
d_gene: NA
abundance: few

CDR3aa: CSVEFGTQGYEQYF
CDR3nt: TGCAGCGTTGAGTTTGGGACCCAAGGGTACGAGCAGTACTTC
j_gene: TRBJ2-7
v_gene: TRBV29-1
len: 14
d_gene: NA
abundance: NA

CDR3aa: CAWRGLGNTGELFF
CDR3nt: TGTGCCTGGAGGGGACTAGGCAACACCGGGGAGCTGTTTTTT
j_gene: TRBJ2-2
v_gene: TRBV30
len: 14
d_gene: TRBD2
abundance: NA

CDR3aa: CASSFRTGNTGELFF
CDR3nt: TGTGCCAGCAGCTTCCGGACAGGGAACACCGGGGAGCTGTTTTTT
j_gene: TRBJ2-2
v_gene: TRBV7-9
len: 15
d_gene: TRBD1
abundance: once

CDR3aa: CASGLPQSTSEAFF
CDR3nt: TGTGCTAGTGGTTTGCCACAATCAACCTCTGAAGCTTTCTTT
j_gene: TRBJ1-1
v_gene: TRBV12-5
len: 14
d_gene: NA
abundance: NA

CDR3aa: CASSRTTGGEQYF
CDR3nt: TGCGCCAGCAGTAGAACAACAGGGGGAGAGCAGTACTTC
j_gene: TRBJ2-7
v_gene: TRBV10-1
len: 13
d_gene: TRBD1
abundance: few

CDR3aa: CASSEFRGNNEQFF
CDR3nt: TGTGCCAGCAGTGAATTTAGGGGGAACAATGAGCAGTTCTTC
j_gene: TRBJ2-1
v_gene: TRBV25-1
len: 14
d_gene: NA
abundance: many

CDR3aa: CSVTEVYGYTF
CDR3nt: TGCAGCGTTACGGAGGTCTATGGCTACACCTTC
j_gene: TRBJ1-2
v_gene: TRBV29-1
len: 11
d_gene: NA
abundance: many

CDR3aa: CASSYTVTDTQYF
CDR3nt: TGTGCCAGTAGTTACACAGTAACAGATACGCAGTATTTT
j_gene: TRBJ2-3
v_gene: TRBV19
len: 13
d_gene: NA
abundance: NA

CDR3aa: CASSVSGGFTGELFF
CDR3nt: TGTGCCAGCAGCGTGAGCGGGGGGTTCACCGGGGAGCTGTTTTTT
j_gene: TRBJ2-2
v_gene: TRBV7-9
len: 15
d_gene: TRBD2
abundance: NA

CDR3aa: CASSLRTGGNQPQHF
CDR3nt: TGTGCCAGCAGCTTAAGGACAGGGGGCAATCAGCCCCAGCATTTT
j_gene: TRBJ1-5
v_gene: TRBV7-2
len: 15
d_gene: TRBD1
abundance: many

CDR3aa: CASSKRDRGNEQFF
CDR3nt: TGTGCCAGCAGTAAACGGGACAGGGGCAATGAGCAGTTCTTC
j_gene: TRBJ2-1
v_gene: TRBV6-1
len: 14
d_gene: TRBD1
abundance: NA

CDR3aa: CASSTSGQAYGYTF
CDR3nt: TGTGCCAGCAGCACCTCGGGACAGGCCTATGGCTACACCTTC
j_gene: TRBJ1-2
v_gene: TRBV13
len: 14
d_gene: TRBD1
abundance: NA

CDR3aa: CASSLNQARDEQYF
CDR3nt: TGTGCCAGCAGCTTAAATCAGGCGAGGGACGAGCAGTACTTC
j_gene: TRBJ2-7
v_gene: TRBV7-6
len: 14
d_gene: NA
abundance: NA

CDR3aa: CASSRDRGNNEQFF
CDR3nt: TGCGCCAGCAGCCGGGACAGGGGAAACAATGAGCAGTTCTTC
j_gene: TRBJ2-1
v_gene: TRBV10-1
len: 14
d_gene: TRBD1
abundance: NA